This TCR beta chain was observed in a study of cytomegalovirus exposure and HLA in healthy donors. In regard to this clone: Its antigen remains unknown.

Germline-derived CDR1 and CDR2 are SGHVT and SQSDAQ. V lost 8 bases and J lost 5; bases outside the gene matches: 7. The CDR3 extends over 13 amino acids. Researchers ran the PCR with 60 Vbeta and 13 Jbeta primers. TCRdb's table, derived via immunoSEQ multiplex PCR, lists solely in-frame clones and lacks some. The top ten clones hold 15% to 20% of a sample with about 120,000 clones, over 80% of them seen once. Study-wide findings and caveats: Later on, analysis showed that most CMV-associated TCR beta chains appeared to be HLA-restricted. Most of the TCR beta V segments (in an earlier analysis) were productive either about 87% or about 30% of the time.

The rearrangement uses TRBV7-4 and TRBJ2-5, with 8 bases aligning to TRBD2. The source of this sequence is a man aged 18 to 35 in good health and CMV-seropositive. The sample taken for sequencing was PBMCs. The CDR3 protein is CASRRGAGETQYF. The CDR3, as DNA: TGTGCCAGCCGGCGGGGGGCAGGTGAGACCCAGTACTTC.